This T cell receptor beta chain was found in a study of cytomegalovirus exposure and HLA in healthy donors. Study-wide results and limits: Researchers had no immune exposure information except CMV serostatus available. As confirmed in vitro, three CMV-associated chains were specific for CMV antigens.

The PCR ran on 60 Vbeta and 13 Jbeta primers. Per the original methods: In a later analysis, around 87 million unique TCR beta chains included roughly 11 million shared by two or more donors. The repertoire was sequenced with immunoSEQ multiplex PCR; TCRdb's copy has only in-frame clones and lacks some. That table gives V, J and clone size, and the DNA gave D and trimming. The repertoire consists of 150,000 to 250,000 clones, with less than 85% occurring once and the leading ten covering under 2%. As regards this clone: Its specificity is not known.

The CDR3 consists of 14 residues. Germline V gene sequence: CDR1 SNHLY, CDR2 FYNNEI. With 6 bases removed from V and 0 bases from J, the gap between germline ends came to 10 bases. Sequencing was performed on PBMCs. The rearrangement links TRBV2 to TRBJ2-3; D unresolved. This TCR was recovered from a girl aged 5-17 years in good health and CMV-seropositive. The CDR3 coding sequence is TGTGCCAGCAGGCCTCCCACTAGCACAGATACGCAGTATTTT. Encoded protein: CASRPPTSTDTQYF.